One sample yielded the 3 T cell receptor beta chains listed below, sequenced in a study of shared clonotypes between healthy human individuals. TCRdb's table, derived via immunoSEQ multiplex PCR, lists solely in-frame clones and lacks some. The sample consists of fewer than 1 million clones, roughly 96% of them appearing once. The naive CD8 fraction comprised CD45RO-negative cells positively selected for CCR7 and excluded terminally differentiated effector memory CD45RA+ cells. What was sequenced was naive CD8+ T cells sorted from blood. Receptors originate from a man younger than 45 in good health.

In this sample, this clone turned up a few times. This chain connects TRBV2 to TRBJ1-5; D perhaps matches TRBD1 (5 bases). The V gene's germline CDR1 is SNHLY and CDR2 FYNNEI. This CDR3 contains 15 residues. V lost 4 bases to trimming and J lost 6 bases, with 16 bases between them. In DNA, the CDR3 is TGTGCCAGCAGTGCTGGCAGGGTTAGTACTCAGCCCCAGCATTTT. Translated, it gives CASSAGRVSTQPQHF.

The chain employs TRBV2 and TRBJ2-1, with 9 bases aligning to TRBD1. Trimming took 5 bases from V and 6 from J; bases not matched to a gene: 8. This CDR3 spans 15 amino acids. The germline V gene has CDR1 SNHLY and CDR2 FYNNEI. Here the CDR3 DNA reads TGTGCCAGCAGTTTTCGGGACAGGGCGACCAATGAGCAGTTCTTC. Translation: CASSFRDRATNEQFF.

V gene TRBV7-9 combines with J gene TRBJ2-3; D might be TRBD1 (5 bases). V was pared by 5 bases and J by 1 base, with 10 bases between. Germline V gene data show CDR1 as SEHNR and CDR2 as FQNEAQ (reference sequence). The CDR3 totals 14 residues. The CDR3 here is CASSPIGGTDTQYF. DNA of the CDR3: TGTGCCAGCAGCCCCATAGGGGGCACAGATACGCAGTATTTT.